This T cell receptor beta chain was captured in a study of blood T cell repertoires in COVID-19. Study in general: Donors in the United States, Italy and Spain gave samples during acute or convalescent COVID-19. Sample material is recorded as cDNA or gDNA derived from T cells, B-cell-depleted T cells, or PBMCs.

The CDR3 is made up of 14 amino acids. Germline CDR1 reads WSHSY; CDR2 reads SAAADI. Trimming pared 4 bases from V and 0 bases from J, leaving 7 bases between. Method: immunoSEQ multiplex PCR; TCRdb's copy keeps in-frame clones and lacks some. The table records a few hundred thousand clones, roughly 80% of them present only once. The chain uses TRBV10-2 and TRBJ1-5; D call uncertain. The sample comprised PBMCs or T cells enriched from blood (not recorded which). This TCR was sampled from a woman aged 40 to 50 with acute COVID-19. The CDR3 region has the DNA TGCGCCAGCAGTGCTCGAGATAGCAATCAGCCCCAGCATTTT. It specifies CASSARDSNQPQHF.